This T cell receptor (beta chain) came from a study of blood T cell repertoires in COVID-19 (dated by TCRdb to between 2020 and 2021). Looking at the study overall: Collaborator samples came from the United States, Italy and Spain and covered acute and convalescent phases of COVID-19. The samples were drawn from two sources: the first 160 participants of the ongoing ImmuneRACE study, and 1,254 subjects contributed by 6 global collaborators. Where available, HLA class I and class II types were taken from metadata supplied by the sample provider and were not determined by assay-based typing. The sample metadata nearly always contained a de-identified subject ID, COVID-19 status, age in years and sex. The prospective study material was composed of cDNA or gDNA derived from T cells, B-cell-depleted T cells, or PBMCs. The repertoires were released in a freely available public database meant as a resource for research on the immune response to SARS-CoV-2. The dataset comprised deeply sampled blood TCRbeta repertoires from subjects exposed to, actively infected with, or recovered from COVID-19.

For this clone: Its antigen specificity is not known. The record has no base qualities; no much larger clone is one base away.

Each collaborating institution followed its own protocols to collect whole blood in K2EDTA tubes. For TCRbeta analysis, collaborators shipped samples in one of three forms: frozen whole blood, isolated PBMCs, or DNA extracted from either of those sample types. What the authors observed across the whole study: The quantity of clinical and demographic metadata differed by source and by participant and was supplied without curation.

TCRbeta CDR3 regions were amplified from genomic DNA by means of the immunoSEQ Assay, a bias-controlled multiplex PCR. In the source study's methods: Nucleated cell counts per sample were estimated from amplification of reference gene primers within the assay. To quantify the absolute abundance of each unique TCRbeta CDR3 rearrangement, sequence reads were collapsed and filtered. For each sample, productive Simpson clonality was calculated as the square root of Simpson's diversity index over productive rearrangements. TCRdb took over this immuneACCESS table, retaining in-frame rearrangements with V and J assigned. Such tables are incomplete; in checked studies, under half of the missing clones stem from an unresolved V gene, and the remainder is unexplained. V and J calls and clone size are given by that table; D and trimming were obtained from the DNA. Across this sample there are about 200,000 clones, with 84% seen only once. The top ten hold over 10% of the sample.

From a lookup of the germline V gene, CDR1 and CDR2 are SGHVS and FQNEAQ. The CDR3 goes from the cysteine to the phenylalanine over 16 residues. The CDR3 DNA has 48 bases and is translated from base 1. The V end loses 5 bases and the J end loses 5 bases, and a stretch of 21 bases separates them. The sample comprised peripheral blood. This receptor was obtained from a human donor in a cohort sampled during active COVID-19. Rearrangement joined TRBV7-8 to TRBJ2-5; a tentative D match to TRBD1 spans 5 bases. The CDR3 protein sequence reads: CASSATLQQGWETQYF. The DNA reads TGTGCCAGCAGCGCCACCCTCCAGCAGGGTTGGGAGACCCAGTACTTC.